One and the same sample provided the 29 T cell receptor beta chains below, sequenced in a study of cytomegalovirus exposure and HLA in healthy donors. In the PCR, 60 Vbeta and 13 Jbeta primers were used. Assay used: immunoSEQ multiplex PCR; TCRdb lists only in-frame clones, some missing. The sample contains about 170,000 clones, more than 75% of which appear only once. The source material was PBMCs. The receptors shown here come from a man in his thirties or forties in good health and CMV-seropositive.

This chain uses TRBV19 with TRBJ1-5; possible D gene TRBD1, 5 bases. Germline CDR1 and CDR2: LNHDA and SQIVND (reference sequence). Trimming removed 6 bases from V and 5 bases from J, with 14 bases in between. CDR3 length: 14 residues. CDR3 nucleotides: TGTGCCAGTAGGTTGACAGTGGTGTATCAGCCCCAGCATTTT. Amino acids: CASRLTVVYQPQHF.

In DNA form, the CDR3 reads TGTGCCAGTACCGACCCCGGGACTAACTTCGGGGAGCAGTTCTTC. The encoded protein is CASTDPGTNFGEQFF. V and J are TRBV19 and TRBJ2-1; 7 bases match TRBD2. CDR3 size: 15 residues. Germline CDR1 reads LNHDA; CDR2 reads SQIVND (reference sequence). V lost 7 bases to trimming and J lost 10 bases; unmatched junction nucleotides: 16. Full variable domain (remainder filled in from reference TRBV19 and TRBJ2-1): DGGITQSPKYLFRKEGQNVTLSCEQNLNHDAMYWYRQDPGQGLRLIYYSQIVNDFQKGDIAEGYSVSREKKESFPLTVTSAQKNPTAFYLCASTDPGTNFGEQFFGPGTRLTVL.

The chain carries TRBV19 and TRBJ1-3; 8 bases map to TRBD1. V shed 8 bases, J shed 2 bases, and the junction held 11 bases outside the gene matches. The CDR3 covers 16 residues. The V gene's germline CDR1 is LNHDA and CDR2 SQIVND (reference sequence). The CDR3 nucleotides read TGTGCCAGTGAATACAGGGGGACAAAGGCTGGAAACACCATATATTTT. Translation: CASEYRGTKAGNTIYF.

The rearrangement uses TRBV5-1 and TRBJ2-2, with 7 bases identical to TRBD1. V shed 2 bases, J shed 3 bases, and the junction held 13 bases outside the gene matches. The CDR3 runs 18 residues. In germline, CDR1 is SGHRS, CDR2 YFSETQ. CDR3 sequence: CASSLYRGEFGDTGELFF. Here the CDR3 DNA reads TGCGCCAGCAGCTTATACAGGGGAGAGTTCGGAGACACCGGGGAGCTGTTTTTT.

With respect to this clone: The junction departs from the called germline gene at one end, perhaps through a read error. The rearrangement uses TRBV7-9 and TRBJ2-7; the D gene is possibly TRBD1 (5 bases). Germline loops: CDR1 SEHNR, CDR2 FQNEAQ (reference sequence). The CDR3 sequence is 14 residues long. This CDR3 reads CASSSSTGPYVLNF. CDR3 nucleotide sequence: TGTGCCAGCAGCTCCTCAACAGGCCCCTACGTTCTAAACTTC.

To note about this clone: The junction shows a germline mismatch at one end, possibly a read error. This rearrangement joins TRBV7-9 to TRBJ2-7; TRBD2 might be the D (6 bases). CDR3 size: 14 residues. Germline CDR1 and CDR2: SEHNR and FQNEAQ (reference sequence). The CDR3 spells CSSSLVGGSYEQYF. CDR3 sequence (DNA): TGTTCCAGCAGCTTAGTCGGGGGCTCCTACGAGCAGTACTTC.

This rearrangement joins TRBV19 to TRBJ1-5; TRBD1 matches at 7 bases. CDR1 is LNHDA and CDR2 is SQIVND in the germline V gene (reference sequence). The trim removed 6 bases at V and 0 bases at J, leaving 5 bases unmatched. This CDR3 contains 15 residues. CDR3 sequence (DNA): TGTGCCAGTAGAGTAGGACAGGCTAGCAATCAGCCCCAGCATTTT. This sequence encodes CASRVGQASNQPQHF.

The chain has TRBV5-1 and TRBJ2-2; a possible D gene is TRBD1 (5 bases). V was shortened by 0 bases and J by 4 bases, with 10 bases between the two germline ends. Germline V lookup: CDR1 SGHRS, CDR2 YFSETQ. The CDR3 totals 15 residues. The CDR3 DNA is TGCGCCAGCAGCTTGGAAGGCAGGGCCACCGGGGAGCTGTTTTTT. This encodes CASSLEGRATGELFF. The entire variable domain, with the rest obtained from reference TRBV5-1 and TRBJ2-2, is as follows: KAGVTQTPRYLIKTRGQQVTLSCSPISGHRSVSWYQQTPGQGLQFLFEYFSETQRNKGNFPGRFSGRQFSNSRSEMNVSTLELGDSALYLCASSLEGRATGELFFGEGSRLTVL.

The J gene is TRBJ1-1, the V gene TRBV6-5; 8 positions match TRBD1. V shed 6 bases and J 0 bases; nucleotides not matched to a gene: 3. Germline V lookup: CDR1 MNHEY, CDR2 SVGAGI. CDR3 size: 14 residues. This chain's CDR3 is CASRTGVLNTEAFF. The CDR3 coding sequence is TGTGCCAGCAGGACAGGGGTCCTGAACACTGAAGCTTTCTTT.

This CDR3 is CASSLGTGPYEQYV. The CDR3 coding sequence is TGTGCCAGCAGCTTGGGGACAGGGCCCTACGAGCAGTACGTC. The chain uses TRBV5-5 and TRBJ2-7, with TRBD1 matching over 8 bases. Germline CDR1 and CDR2: SGHKS and YYEKEE (reference sequence). V lost 0 bases, J lost 2 bases, and 1 base stayed unmatched. CDR3 size: 14 residues.

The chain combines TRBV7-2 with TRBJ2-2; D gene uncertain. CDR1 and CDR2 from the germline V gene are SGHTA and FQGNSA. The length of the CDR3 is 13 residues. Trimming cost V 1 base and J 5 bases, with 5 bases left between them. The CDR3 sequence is CASSLVQTGELFF. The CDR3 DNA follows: TGTGCCAGCAGCTTAGTACAGACCGGGGAGCTGTTTTTT.

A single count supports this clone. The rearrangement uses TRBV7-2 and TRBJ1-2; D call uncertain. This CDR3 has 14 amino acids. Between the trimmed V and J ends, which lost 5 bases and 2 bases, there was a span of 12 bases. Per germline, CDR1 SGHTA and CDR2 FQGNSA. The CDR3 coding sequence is TGTGCCAGCAGCCATACGTCAGGAAACTATGGCTACACCTTC. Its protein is CASSHTSGNYGYTF.

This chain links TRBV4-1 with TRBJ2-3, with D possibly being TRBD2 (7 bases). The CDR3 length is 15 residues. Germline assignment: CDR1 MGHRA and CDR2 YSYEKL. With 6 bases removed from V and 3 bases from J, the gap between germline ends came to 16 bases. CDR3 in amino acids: CASRGRGGKTDTQYF. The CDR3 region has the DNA TGCGCCAGCAGAGGAAGGGGGGGGAAAACAGATACGCAGTATTTT.

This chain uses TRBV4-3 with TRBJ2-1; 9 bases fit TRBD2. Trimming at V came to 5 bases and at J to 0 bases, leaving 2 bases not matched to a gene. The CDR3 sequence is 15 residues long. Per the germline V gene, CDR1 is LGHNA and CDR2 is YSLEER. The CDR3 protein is CASSVSGSSYNEQFF. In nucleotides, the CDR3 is TGCGCCAGCAGCGTTAGCGGGAGCTCCTACAATGAGCAGTTCTTC.

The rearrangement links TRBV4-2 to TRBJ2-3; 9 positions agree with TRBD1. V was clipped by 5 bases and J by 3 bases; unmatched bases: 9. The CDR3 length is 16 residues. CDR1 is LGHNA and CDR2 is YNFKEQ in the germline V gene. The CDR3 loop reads CASSTKETGGTDTQYF. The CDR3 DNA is TGTGCCAGCAGCACCAAGGAGACAGGGGGGACAGATACGCAGTATTTT.

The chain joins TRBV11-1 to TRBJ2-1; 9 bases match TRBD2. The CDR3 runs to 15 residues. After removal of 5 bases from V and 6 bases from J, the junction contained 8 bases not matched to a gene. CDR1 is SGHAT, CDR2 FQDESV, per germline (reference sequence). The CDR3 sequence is CASSNPGLASNEQFF. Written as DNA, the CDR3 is TGTGCCAGCAGCAACCCGGGACTAGCCTCCAATGAGCAGTTCTTC.

The CDR3 loop is CASSEQPGGLSYEQYF. In DNA form, the CDR3 reads TGTGCCAGCAGTGAACAACCAGGGGGCCTCTCCTACGAGCAGTACTTC. This chain uses TRBV2 with TRBJ2-7; TRBD1 aligns across 8 bases. Per germline, CDR1 SNHLY and CDR2 FYNNEI. The junction had 6 bases not matched to a gene; V was cut back by 2 bases and J by 0 bases. This CDR3 has 16 amino acids. Looking up the rest from reference TRBV2 and TRBJ2-7 gives the full variable domain: EPEVTQTPSHQVTQMGQEVILRCVPISNHLYFYWYRQILGQKVEFLVSFYNNEISEKSEIFDDQFSVERPDGSNFTLKIRSTKLEDSAMYFCASSEQPGGLSYEQYFGPGTRLTVT.

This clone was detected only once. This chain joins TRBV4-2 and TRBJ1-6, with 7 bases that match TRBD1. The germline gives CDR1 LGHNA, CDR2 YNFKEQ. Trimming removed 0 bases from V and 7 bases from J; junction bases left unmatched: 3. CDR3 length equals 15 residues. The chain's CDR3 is CASSQEDRNNSPLHF. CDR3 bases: TGTGCCAGCAGCCAAGAGGACAGGAACAATTCACCCCTCCACTTT.

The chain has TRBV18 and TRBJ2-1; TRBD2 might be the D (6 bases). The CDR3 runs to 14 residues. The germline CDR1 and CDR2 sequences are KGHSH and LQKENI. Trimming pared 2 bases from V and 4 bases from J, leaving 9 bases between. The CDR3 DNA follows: TGTGCCAGCTCACCAGGGGGGATGTACAATGAGCAGTTCTTC. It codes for CASSPGGMYNEQFF. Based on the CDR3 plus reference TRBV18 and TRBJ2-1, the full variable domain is NAGVMQNPRHLVRRRGQEARLRCSPMKGHSHVYWYRQLPEEGLKFMVYLQKENIIDESGMPKERFSAEFPKEGPSILRIQQVVRGDSAAYFCASSPGGMYNEQFFGPGTRLTVL.

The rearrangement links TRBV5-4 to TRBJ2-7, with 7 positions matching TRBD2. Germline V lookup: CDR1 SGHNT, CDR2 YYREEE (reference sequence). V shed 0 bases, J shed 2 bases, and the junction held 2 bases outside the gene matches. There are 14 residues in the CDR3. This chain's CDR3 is CASSLGSGAYEQYF. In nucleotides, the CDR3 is TGTGCCAGCAGCTTGGGAAGCGGGGCCTACGAGCAGTACTTC.

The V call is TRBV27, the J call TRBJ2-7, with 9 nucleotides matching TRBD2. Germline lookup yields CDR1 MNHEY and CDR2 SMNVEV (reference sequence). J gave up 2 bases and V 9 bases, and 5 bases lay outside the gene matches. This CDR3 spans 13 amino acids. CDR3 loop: CASRLAEPYEQYF. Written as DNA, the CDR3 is TGTGCCAGTCGACTAGCGGAGCCCTACGAGCAGTACTTC.

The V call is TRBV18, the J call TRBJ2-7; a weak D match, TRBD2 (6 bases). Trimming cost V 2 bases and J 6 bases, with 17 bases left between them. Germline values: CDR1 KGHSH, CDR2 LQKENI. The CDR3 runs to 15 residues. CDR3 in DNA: TGTGCCAGCTCACCAGTGGAGGGGATAGTAGGCGAGCAGTACTTC. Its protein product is CASSPVEGIVGEQYF.

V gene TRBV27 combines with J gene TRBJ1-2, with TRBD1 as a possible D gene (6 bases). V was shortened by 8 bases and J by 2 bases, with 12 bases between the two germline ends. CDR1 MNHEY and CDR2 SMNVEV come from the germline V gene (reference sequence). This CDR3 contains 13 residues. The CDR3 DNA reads TGTGCCAGCGGGGACACCTGGAACTATGGCTACACCTTC. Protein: CASGDTWNYGYTF.

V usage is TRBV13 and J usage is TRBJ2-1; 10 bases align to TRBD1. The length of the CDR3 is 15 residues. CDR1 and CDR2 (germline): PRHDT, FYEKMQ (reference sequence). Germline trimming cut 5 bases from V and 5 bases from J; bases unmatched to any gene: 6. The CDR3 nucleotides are TGTGCCAGCAGCGCCGACAGGGGGCTGGACAATGAGCAGTTCTTC. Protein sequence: CASSADRGLDNEQFF.

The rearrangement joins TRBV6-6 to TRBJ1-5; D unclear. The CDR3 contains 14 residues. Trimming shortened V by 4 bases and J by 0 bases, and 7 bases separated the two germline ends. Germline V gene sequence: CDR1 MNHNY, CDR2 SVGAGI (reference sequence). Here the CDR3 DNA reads TGTGCCAGCAGTTTAGACTATAGCAATCAGCCCCAGCATTTT. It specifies CASSLDYSNQPQHF.

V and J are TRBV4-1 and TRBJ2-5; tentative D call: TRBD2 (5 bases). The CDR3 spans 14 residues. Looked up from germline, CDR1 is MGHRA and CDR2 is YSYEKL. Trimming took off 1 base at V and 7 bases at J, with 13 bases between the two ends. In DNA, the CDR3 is TGCGCCAGCAGCCAAGTTTGGGAAGGAGGGACCCAGTACTTC. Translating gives CASSQVWEGGTQYF.

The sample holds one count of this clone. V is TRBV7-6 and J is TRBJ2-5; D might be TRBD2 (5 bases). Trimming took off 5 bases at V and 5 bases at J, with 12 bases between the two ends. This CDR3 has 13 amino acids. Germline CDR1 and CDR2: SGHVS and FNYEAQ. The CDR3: CASSATPGETQYF. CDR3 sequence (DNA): TGTGCCAGCAGCGCTACTCCGGGGGAGACCCAGTACTTC.

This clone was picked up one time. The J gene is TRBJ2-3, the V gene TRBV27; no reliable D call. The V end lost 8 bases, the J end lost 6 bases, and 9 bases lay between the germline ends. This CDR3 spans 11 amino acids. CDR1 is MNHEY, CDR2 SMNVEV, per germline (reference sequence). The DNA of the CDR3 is TGTGCCAGCTCCGGTTGGGATACGCAGTATTTT. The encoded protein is CASSGWDTQYF.

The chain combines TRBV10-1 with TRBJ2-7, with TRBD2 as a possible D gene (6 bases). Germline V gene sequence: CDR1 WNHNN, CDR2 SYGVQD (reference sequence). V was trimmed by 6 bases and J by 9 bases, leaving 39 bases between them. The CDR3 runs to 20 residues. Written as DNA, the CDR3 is TGCGCCAGCAGAGATGCGAACGCCGAGCCCATTGTGAACGGCGGGACTGTGCAGTACGTC. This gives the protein CASRDANAEPIVNGGTVQYV.